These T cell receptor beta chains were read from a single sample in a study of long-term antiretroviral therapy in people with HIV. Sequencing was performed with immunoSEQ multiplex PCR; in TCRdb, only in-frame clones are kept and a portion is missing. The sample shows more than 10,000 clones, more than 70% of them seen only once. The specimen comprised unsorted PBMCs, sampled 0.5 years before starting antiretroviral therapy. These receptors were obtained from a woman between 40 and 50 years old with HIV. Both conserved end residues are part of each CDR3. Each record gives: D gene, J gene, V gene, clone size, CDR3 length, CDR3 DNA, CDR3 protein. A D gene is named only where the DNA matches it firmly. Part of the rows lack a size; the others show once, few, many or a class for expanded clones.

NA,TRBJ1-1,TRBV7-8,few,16,TGTGCCAGCAGCCCCACCGCACCTTCCTTGAACACTGAAGCTTTCTTT,CASSPTAPSLNTEAFF
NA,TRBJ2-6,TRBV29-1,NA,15,TGCAGCGTTGGGGCAGGCTCCTCTGGGGCCAACGTCCTGACTTTC,CSVGAGSSGANVLTF
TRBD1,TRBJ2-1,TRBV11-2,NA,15,TGTGCCAGCAGCTTAGTGGACAGGGGACCGAATGAGCAGTTCTTC,CASSLVDRGPNEQFF
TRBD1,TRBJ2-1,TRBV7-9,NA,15,TGTGCCAGCAGCGGCCGGGACAGAGGGTTAAATGAGCAGTTCTTC,CASSGRDRGLNEQFF
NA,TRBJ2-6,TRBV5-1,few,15,TGCGCCAGCAGCTTAGGACAGCCTGGGGCCAACGTCCTGACTTTC,CASSLGQPGANVLTF
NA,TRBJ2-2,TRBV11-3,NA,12,TGTGCCAGCAGCTTGAACACCGGGGAGCTGTTTTTT,CASSLNTGELFF
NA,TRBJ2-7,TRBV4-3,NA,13,TGCGCCAGCAGCCAATTCAAATCCTACGAGCAGTACTTC,CASSQFKSYEQYF
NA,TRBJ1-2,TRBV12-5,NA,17,TGTGCTAGTGGTTTGGGGACTTTCCTGCACAATAACTATGGCTACACCTTC,CASGLGTFLHNNYGYTF
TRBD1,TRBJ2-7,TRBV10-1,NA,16,TGCGCCAGCAGTGACTCAACCGGGACAGGGACCTACGAGCAGTACTTC,CASSDSTGTGTYEQYF
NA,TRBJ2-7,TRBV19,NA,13,TGTGCCAGTAGTATGACAGCGTCCTACGAGCAGTACTTC,CASSMTASYEQYF
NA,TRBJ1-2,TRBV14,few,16,TGTGCCAGCAGCCCGGGGGCAGAAATTTATAACTATGGCTACACCTTC,CASSPGAEIYNYGYTF
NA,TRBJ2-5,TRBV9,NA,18,TGTGCCAGCAGCGCCAACTGGGCCTCGTTCAAAGATCAAGAGACCCAGTACTTC,CASSANWASFKDQETQYF
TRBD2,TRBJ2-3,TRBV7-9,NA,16,TGTGCCAGCAGGCTAGCCCAGCGGGGACCCACAGATACGCAGTATTTT,CASRLAQRGPTDTQYF
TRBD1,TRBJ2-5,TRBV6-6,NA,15,TGTGCCAGCAACCTACAGGGCAGGGGGATCGAGACCCAGTACTTC,CASNLQGRGIETQYF
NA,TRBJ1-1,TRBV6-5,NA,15,TGTGCCAGCAGTTACTCTCGGGGTTTGAACACTGAAGCTTTCTTT,CASSYSRGLNTEAFF
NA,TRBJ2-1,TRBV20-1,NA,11,TGCAGTGCGTTCGGGTACAATGAGCAGTTCTTC,CSAFGYNEQFF
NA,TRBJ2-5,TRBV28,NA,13,TGTGCCAGCAGTTGGGTGGCTCAAGAGACCCAGTACTTC,CASSWVAQETQYF
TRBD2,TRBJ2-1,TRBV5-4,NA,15,TGTGCCAGCAGCTGGACTAGCGCTTTCTACAATGAGCAGTTCTTC,CASSWTSAFYNEQFF
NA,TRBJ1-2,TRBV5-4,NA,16,TGTGCCAGCAGCTTGTTGGGGGCGGCAGCCGATTATGGCTACACCTTC,CASSLLGAAADYGYTF
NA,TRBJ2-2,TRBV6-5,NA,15,TGTGCCAGCAGTTACGGACATAGCGGCACCGGGGAGCTGTTTTTT,CASSYGHSGTGELFF
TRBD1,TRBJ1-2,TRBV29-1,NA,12,TGCAGCGTTGAACAGGGGGCCTATGGCTACACCTTC,CSVEQGAYGYTF
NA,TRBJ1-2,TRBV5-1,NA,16,TGCGCCAGCAGCTTCTCGTCGCAGGGCGGTGACTATGGCTACACCTTC,CASSFSSQGGDYGYTF
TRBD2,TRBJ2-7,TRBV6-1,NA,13,TGTGCCAGCAGTGCTAAACTAGCGACTGAGCAGTACTTC,CASSAKLATEQYF
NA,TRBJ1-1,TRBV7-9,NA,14,TGTGCCAGCAGCTTAGTGATAGGCTACACTGAAGCTTTCTTT,CASSLVIGYTEAFF
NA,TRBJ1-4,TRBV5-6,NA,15,TGTGCCAGCAGCTTGGACATCGATTATAATGAAAAACTGTTTTTT,CASSLDIDYNEKLFF
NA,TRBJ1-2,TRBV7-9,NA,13,TGTGCCAGCAGCTTATTGTCAGCCGGAAGCTACACCTTC,CASSLLSAGSYTF
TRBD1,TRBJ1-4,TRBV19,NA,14,TGTGCCAGTAGACCGGGACAGGTTAATGAAAAACTGTTTTTT,CASRPGQVNEKLFF
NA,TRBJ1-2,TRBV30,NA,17,TGTGCCTGGAGTGTACTGGGATGGGGCCGCTTTCCCTATGGCTACACCTTC,CAWSVLGWGRFPYGYTF
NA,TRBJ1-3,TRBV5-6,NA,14,TGTGCCAGCAGCCGAGTGGGCTCTGGAAACACCATATATTTT,CASSRVGSGNTIYF
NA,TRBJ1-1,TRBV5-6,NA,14,TGTGCCAGCAGCTTGGTTCCGGTGGGGGCTGAAGCTTTCTTT,CASSLVPVGAEAFF
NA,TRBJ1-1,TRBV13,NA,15,TGTGCCAGCAAGGAGGGACTGGTCTTGAACACTGAAGCTTTCTTT,CASKEGLVLNTEAFF
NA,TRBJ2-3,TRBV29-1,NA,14,TGCAGCACTGGAGGTTGGGGGTCCACAGATACGCAGTATTTT,CSTGGWGSTDTQYF
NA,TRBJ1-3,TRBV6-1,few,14,TGTGCCAGCAGTGAGGGCTCGACTGGAAACACCATATATTTT,CASSEGSTGNTIYF
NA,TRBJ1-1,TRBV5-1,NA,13,TGCGCCAGCAGCCCGGACGTGAACACTGAAGCTTTCTTT,CASSPDVNTEAFF
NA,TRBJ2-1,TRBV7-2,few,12,TGTGCCAGCAGTTTTATCTACAATGAGCAGTTCTTC,CASSFIYNEQFF
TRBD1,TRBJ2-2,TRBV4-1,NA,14,TGCGCCAGCATGGACAGGGGGAACACCGGGGAGCTGTTTTTT,CASMDRGNTGELFF
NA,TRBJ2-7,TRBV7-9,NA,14,TGTGCCAGCAGCTTAACACTGGGCTCCTACGAGCAGTACTTC,CASSLTLGSYEQYF
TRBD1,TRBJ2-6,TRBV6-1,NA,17,TGTGCCAGCAGTGTGGAGACAGGGGGCTCTGGGGCCAACGTCCTGACTTTC,CASSVETGGSGANVLTF
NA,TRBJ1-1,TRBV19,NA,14,TGTGCCAGCTTCCTGGGAGGGGCTAACACTGAAGCTTTCTTT,CASFLGGANTEAFF
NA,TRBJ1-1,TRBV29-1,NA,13,TGCAGCGTTAACAGGGACGGCCACACTGAAGCTTTCTTT,CSVNRDGHTEAFF
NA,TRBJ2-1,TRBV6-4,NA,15,TGTGCCAGCAGTGAAAAAGACGGACCGGGGTGGGAGCAGTTCTTC,CASSEKDGPGWEQFF
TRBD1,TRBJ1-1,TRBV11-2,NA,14,TGTGCCAGCAGCTTCGGACAGGGGGACACTGAAGCTTTCTTT,CASSFGQGDTEAFF
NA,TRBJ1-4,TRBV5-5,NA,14,TGTGCCAGCAGCCCGTACTCGGCGGGGGAAAAACTGTTTTTT,CASSPYSAGEKLFF
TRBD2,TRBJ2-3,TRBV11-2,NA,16,TGTGCCAGCAGCTTACAAACTAGCGGGGGGGCAGATACGCAGTATTTT,CASSLQTSGGADTQYF
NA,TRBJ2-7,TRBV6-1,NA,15,TGTGCCAGCGGGCTAGCGAGACTCAGCTCCTACGAGCAGTACTTC,CASGLARLSSYEQYF
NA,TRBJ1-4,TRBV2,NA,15,TGTGCCAGCAGTCGAACATGGGCCATGGGTGAAAAACTGTTTTTT,CASSRTWAMGEKLFF
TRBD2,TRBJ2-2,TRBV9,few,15,TGTGCCAGCAGCGTAGGGACTAGCGGGACCGGGGAGCTGTTTTTT,CASSVGTSGTGELFF
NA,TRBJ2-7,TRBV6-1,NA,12,TGTGCCAGCAGTGAAGTGGAGGCCGAGCAGTACTTC,CASSEVEAEQYF
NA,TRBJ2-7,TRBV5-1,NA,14,TGCGCCAGCAGCCCCCAGGGACATCCCTACGAGCAGTACTTC,CASSPQGHPYEQYF
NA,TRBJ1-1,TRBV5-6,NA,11,TGTGCCAGCAGCTTGTCAACTGAAGCTTTCTTT,CASSLSTEAFF
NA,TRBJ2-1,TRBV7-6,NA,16,TGTGCCAGCAGCTTAACCCCCGGAGGAGACGGGAATGAGCAGTTCTTC,CASSLTPGGDGNEQFF
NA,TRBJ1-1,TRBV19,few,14,TGTGCCAGTAGTAGCCTAATTTGGGGTATTGAAGCTTTCTTT,CASSSLIWGIEAFF